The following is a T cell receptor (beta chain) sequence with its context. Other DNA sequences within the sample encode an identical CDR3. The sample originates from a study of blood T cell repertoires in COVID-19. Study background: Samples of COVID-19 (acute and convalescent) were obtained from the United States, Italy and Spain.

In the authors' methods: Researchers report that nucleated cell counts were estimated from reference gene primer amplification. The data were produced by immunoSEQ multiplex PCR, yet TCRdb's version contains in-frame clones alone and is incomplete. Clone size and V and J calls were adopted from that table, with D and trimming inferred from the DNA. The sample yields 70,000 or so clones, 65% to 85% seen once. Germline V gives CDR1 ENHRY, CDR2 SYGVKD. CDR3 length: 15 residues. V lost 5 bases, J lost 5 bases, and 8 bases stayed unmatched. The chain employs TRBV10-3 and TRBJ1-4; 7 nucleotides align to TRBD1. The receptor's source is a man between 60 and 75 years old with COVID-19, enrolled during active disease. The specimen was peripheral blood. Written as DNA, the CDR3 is TGTGCCATCAGTCCGACAGGGAGGTTGAATGAAAAACTGTTTTTT. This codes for CAISPTGRLNEKLFF.